This TCR beta chain was obtained from a study of tumor-infiltrating lymphocytes in primary liver carcinoma. CDR1 SGHAT and CDR2 FQNNGV come from the germline V gene. The CDR3 covers 13 residues. V was cut by 0 bases and J by 5 bases, with 8 bases left in between. The template, around 520 ng total RNA, yielded TCR beta cDNA made with a constant-region primer. For TCR beta, libraries were produced by three nested multiplex PCR rounds using slightly modified ARM-PCR. The study ran its first two PCR rounds for around 10 cycles each, using TRBV1-TRBV30 forward primers and a C-beta reverse primer. TCRdb reanalysed the multiplex PCR reads using MiXCR and keeps one entry per CDR3 protein. The sample lists about 100,000 distinct CDR3 sequences, approximately 72% seen once, with about 27% in the top ten. Co-extracting RNA and DNA was done with roughly 17-33 mg of unsorted bulk tissue as input.

This rearrangement joins TRBV11-2 to TRBJ2-7; D is unresolved. Input material: tumor-adjacent normal liver tissue. This receptor was taken from a man in his forties or fifties with primary liver carcinoma and hepatitis B virus infection. The CDR3 protein is CASSLEVGDEQYF. The DNA for the CDR3 is TGTGCCAGCAGCTTAGAGGTTGGGGACGAGCAGTACTTC.